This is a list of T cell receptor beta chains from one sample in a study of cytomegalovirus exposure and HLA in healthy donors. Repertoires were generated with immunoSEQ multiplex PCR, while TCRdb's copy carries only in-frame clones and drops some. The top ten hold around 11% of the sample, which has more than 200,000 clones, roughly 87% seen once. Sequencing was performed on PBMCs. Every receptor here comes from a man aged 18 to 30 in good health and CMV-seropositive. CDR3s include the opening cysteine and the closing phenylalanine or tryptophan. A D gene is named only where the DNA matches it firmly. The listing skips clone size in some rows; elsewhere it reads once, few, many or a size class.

CASSADSDTQYF TGTGCCAGCAGCGCCGACAGTGATACGCAGTATTTT TRBJ2-3 TRBV9 NA NA
CASSLGGRAFETQYF TGTGCCAGCAGTTTGGGAGGGAGGGCCTTTGAGACCCAGTACTTC TRBJ2-5 TRBV27 NA TRBD2
CASSGDRNTEAFF TGTGCCAGCAGCGGGGACAGGAACACTGAAGCTTTCTTT TRBJ1-1 TRBV11-2 few TRBD1
CASSPREGVLGYEQYF TGTGCCAGCAGCCCCCGCGAGGGGGTTTTAGGCTACGAGCAGTACTTC TRBJ2-7 TRBV5-4 NA NA
CASSHTQGAYGYTF TGTGCCAGCAGCCATACCCAGGGGGCCTATGGCTACACCTTC TRBJ1-2 TRBV11-2 NA TRBD1
CASSLVGGENTIYF TGTGCCAGCAGCTTAGTAGGGGGAGAAAACACCATATATTTT TRBJ1-3 TRBV7-6 NA NA
CASSSSAGEVGGELFF TGTGCCAGCAGCTCGTCCGCAGGAGAAGTGGGCGGGGAGCTGTTTTTT TRBJ2-2 TRBV7-2 few NA
CASSLLGHTNTGELFF TGTGCCAGCAGTTTATTGGGGCATACGAACACCGGGGAGCTGTTTTTT TRBJ2-2 TRBV27 NA NA
CASSERGREGEQYF TGTGCCAGCAGTGAAAGGGGCAGGGAGGGCGAGCAGTACTTC TRBJ2-7 TRBV6-1 NA TRBD2
CASSLPDGYGYTF TGTGCCAGCAGCCTACCCGATGGATATGGCTACACCTTC TRBJ1-2 TRBV11-3 few NA
CASSPGPLAGELFF TGTGCCAGCAGCCCGGGACCCCTTGCCGGGGAGCTGTTTTTT TRBJ2-2 TRBV7-3 NA NA